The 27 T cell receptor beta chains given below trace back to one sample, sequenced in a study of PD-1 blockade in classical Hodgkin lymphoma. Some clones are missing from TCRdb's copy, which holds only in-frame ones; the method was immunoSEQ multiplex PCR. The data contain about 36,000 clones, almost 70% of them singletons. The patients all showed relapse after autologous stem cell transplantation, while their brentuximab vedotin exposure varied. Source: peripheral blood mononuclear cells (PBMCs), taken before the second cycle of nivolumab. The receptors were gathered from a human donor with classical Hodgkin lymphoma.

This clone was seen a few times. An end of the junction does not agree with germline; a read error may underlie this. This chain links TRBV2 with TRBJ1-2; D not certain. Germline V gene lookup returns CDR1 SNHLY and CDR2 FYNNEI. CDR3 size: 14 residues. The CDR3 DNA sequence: TGTGCCAGCACTGAATTGGACCTTAACTATGGCTACACCTTC. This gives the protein CASTELDLNYGYTF. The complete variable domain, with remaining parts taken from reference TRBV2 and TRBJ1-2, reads EPEVTQTPSHQVTQMGQEVILRCVPISNHLYFYWYRQILGQKVEFLVSFYNNEISEKSEIFDDQFSVERPDGSNFTLKIRSTKLEDSAMYFCASTELDLNYGYTFGSGTRLTVV.

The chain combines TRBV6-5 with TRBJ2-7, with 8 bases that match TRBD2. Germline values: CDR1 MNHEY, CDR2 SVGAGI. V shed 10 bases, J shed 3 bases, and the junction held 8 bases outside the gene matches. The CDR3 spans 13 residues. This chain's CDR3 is CAIVSGVSYEQYF. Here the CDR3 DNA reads TGTGCCATCGTTAGCGGGGTCAGCTACGAGCAGTACTTC.

CDR3 bases: TGTGCCAGCAGCTTAGGGGACGGAATCAATCAGCCCCAGCATTTT. It yields the protein CASSLGDGINQPQHF. The chain employs TRBV7-2 and TRBJ1-5; the D gene is possibly TRBD1 (5 bases). CDR1 is SGHTA, CDR2 FQGNSA, per germline. This CDR3 spans 15 amino acids. The V and J ends lost 1 base and 3 bases respectively, with 10 bases between them.

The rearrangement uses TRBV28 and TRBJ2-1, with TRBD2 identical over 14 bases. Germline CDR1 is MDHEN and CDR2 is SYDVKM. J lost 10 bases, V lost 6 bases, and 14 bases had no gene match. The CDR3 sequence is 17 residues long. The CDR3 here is CASRESSGTSGGAEQFF. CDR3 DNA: TGTGCCAGCAGAGAAAGTTCCGGGACTAGCGGGGGTGCGGAGCAGTTCTTC.

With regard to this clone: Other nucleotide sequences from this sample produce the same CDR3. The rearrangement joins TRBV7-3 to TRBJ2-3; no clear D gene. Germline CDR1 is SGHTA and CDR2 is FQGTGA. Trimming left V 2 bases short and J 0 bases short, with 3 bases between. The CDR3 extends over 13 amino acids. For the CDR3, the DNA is TGTGCCAGCAGCTTAGGAAGCACAGATACGCAGTATTTT. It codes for CASSLGSTDTQYF. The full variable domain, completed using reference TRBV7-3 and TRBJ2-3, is GAGVSQTPSNKVTEKGKYVELRCDPISGHTALYWYRQSLGQGPEFLIYFQGTGAADDSGLPNDRFFAVRPEGSVSTLKIQRTERGDSAVYLCASSLGSTDTQYFGPGTRLTVL.

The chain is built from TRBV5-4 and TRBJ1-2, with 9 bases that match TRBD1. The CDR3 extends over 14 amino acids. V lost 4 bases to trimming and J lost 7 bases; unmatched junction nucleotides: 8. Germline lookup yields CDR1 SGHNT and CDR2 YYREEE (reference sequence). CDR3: CASSHPDRGSGYTF. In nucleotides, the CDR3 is TGTGCCAGCAGCCACCCTGACAGGGGGAGTGGCTACACCTTC.

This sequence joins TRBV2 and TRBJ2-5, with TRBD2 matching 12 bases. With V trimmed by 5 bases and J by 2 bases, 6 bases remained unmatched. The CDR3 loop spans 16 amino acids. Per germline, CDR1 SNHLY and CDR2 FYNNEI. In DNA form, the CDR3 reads TGTGCCAGCAGTTTCACTAGCGGGGGGACTCAAGAGACCCAGTACTTC. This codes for CASSFTSGGTQETQYF.

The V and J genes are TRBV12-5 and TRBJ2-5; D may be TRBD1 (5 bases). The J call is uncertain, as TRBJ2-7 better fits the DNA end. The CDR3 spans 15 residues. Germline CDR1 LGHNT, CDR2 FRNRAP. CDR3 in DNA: TGTGCTAGTGGTTTGGTACTTGGGGCCTCCTACGAGCAGTACTTC. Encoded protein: CASGLVLGASYEQYF.

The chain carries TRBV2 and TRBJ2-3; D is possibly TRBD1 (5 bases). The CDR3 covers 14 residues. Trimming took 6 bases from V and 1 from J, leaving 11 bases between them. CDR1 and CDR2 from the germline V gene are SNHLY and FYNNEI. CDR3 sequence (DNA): TGTGCCAGCAGCCCTGAGACAGGCACAGATACGCAGTATTTT. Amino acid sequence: CASSPETGTDTQYF.

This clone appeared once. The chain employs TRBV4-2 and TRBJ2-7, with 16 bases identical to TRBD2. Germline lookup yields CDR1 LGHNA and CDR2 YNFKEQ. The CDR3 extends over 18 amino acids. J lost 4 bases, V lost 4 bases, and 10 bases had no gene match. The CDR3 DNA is TGTGCCAGCAGCCGAGGGACTAGCGGGAGGGCCGTAGGTTACGAGCAGTACTTC. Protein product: CASSRGTSGRAVGYEQYF.

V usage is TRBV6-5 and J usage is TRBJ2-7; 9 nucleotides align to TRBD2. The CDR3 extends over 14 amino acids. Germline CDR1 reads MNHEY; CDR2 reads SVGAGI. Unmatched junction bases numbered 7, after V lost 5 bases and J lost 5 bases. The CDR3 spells CASSVLAGSHEQYF. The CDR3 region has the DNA TGTGCCAGCAGTGTACTAGCGGGTAGCCACGAGCAGTACTTC.

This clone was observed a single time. CDR3 DNA sequence: TGTGCCAGCTCACACAACAGGGCTGAAGCTTTCTTT. This gives the protein CASSHNRAEAFF. The V gene is TRBV18, the J gene TRBJ1-1, with a weak D call TRBD1 (6 bases). Germline V lookup: CDR1 KGHSH, CDR2 LQKENI. V lost 4 bases and J 6 bases, leaving 9 bases between the germline ends. This CDR3 is built from 12 residues.

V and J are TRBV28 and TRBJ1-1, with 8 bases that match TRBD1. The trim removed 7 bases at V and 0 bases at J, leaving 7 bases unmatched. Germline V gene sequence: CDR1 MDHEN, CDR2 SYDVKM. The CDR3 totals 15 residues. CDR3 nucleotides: TGTGCCAGCATACCCTCGACAGGGGTGAACACTGAAGCTTTCTTT. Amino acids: CASIPSTGVNTEAFF. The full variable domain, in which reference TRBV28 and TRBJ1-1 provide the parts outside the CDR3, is DVKVTQSSRYLVKRTGEKVFLECVQDMDHENMFWYRQDPGLGLRLIYFSYDVKMKEKGDIPEGYSVSREKKERFSLILESASTNQTSMYLCASIPSTGVNTEAFFGQGTRLTVV.

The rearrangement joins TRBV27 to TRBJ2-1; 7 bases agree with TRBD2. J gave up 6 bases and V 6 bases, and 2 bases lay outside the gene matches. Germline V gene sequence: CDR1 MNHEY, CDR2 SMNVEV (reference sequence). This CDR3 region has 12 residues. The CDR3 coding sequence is TGTGCCAGCAGATCTAGCGGCAATGAGCAGTTCTTC. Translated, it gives CASRSSGNEQFF.

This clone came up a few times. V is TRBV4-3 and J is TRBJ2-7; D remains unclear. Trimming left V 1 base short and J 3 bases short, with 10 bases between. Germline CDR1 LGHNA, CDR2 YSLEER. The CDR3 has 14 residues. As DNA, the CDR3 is TGCGCCAGCAGCCAAGGGTTTCCTGTCTACGAGCAGTACTTC. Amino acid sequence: CASSQGFPVYEQYF.

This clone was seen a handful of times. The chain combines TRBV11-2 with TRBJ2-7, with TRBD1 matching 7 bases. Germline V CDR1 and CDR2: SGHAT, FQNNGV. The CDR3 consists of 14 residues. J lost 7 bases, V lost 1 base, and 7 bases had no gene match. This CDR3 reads CASSLGQGREEQYF. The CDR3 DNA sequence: TGTGCCAGCAGCTTAGGACAGGGTCGTGAAGAGCAGTACTTC. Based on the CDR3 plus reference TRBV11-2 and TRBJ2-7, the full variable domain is EAGVAQSPRYKIIEKRQSVAFWCNPISGHATLYWYQQILGQGPKLLIQFQNNGVVDDSQLPKDRFSAERLKGVDSTLKIQPAKLEDSAVYLCASSLGQGREEQYFGPGTRLTVT.

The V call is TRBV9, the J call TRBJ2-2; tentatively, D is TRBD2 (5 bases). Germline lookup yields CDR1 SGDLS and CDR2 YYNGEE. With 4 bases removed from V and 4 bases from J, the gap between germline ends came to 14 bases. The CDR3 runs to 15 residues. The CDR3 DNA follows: TGTGCCAGCAGCCCAGGACTTCTCCTCACCGGGGAGCTGTTTTTT. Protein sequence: CASSPGLLLTGELFF.

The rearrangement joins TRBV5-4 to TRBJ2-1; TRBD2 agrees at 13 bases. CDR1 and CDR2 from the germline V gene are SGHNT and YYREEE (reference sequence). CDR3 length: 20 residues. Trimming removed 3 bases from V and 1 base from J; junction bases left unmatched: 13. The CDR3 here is CASSSPGLAGAGRSYNEQFF. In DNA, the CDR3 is TGTGCCAGCAGCTCACCCGGACTAGCGGGAGCAGGCCGGTCCTACAATGAGCAGTTCTTC.

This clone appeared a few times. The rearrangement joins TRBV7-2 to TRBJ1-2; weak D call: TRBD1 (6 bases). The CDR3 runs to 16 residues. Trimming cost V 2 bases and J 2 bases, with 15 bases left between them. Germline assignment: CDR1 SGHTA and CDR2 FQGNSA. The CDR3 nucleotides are TGTGCCAGCAGCTTAAAGGCAGGGGCCACAAACTATGGCTACACCTTC. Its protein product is CASSLKAGATNYGYTF.

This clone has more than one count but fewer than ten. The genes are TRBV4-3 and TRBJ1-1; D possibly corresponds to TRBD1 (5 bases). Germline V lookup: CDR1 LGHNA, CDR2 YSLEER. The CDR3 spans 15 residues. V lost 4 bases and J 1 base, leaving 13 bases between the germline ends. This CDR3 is CASSRTFQGNTEAFF. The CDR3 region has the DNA TGCGCCAGCAGCCGAACCTTTCAGGGGAACACTGAAGCTTTCTTT.

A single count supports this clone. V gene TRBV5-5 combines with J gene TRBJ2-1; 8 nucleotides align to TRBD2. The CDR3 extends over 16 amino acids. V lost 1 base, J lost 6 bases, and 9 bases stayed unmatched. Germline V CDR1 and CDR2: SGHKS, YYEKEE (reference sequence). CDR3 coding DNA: TGTGCCAGCAGCTTGTCGGTAGCGGGAACCGTCAATGAGCAGTTCTTC. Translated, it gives CASSLSVAGTVNEQFF.

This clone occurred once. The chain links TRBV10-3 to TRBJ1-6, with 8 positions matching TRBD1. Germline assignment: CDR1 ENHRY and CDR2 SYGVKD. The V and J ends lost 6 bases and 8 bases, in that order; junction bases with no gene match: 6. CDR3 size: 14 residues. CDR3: CAIRGTGGDSPLHF. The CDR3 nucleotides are TGTGCCATCAGGGGGACAGGCGGTGATTCACCCCTCCACTTT.

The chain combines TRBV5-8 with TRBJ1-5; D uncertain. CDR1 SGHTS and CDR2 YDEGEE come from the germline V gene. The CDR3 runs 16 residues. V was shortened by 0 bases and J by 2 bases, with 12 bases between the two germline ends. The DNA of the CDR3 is TGTGCCAGCAGCTTGGACCAGGTCGGGGGCAATCAGCCCCAGCATTTT. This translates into CASSLDQVGGNQPQHF.

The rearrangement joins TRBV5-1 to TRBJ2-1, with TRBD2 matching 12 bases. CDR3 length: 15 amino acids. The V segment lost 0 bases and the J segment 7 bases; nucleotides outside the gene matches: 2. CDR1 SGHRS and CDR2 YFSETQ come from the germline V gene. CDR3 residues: CASSLGTSGTNEQFF. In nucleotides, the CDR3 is TGCGCCAGCAGCTTGGGGACTAGCGGGACTAATGAGCAGTTCTTC.

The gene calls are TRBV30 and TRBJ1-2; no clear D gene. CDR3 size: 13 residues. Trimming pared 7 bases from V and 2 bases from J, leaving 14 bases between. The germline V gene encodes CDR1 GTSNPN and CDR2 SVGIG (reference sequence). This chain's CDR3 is CASYGTENYGYTF. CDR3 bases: TGTGCCTCTTACGGCACTGAGAACTATGGCTACACCTTC.

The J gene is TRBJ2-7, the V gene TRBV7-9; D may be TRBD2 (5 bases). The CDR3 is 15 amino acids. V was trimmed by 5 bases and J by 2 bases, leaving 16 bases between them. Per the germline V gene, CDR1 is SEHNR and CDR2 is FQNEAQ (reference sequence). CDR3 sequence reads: CASSDPGERTYEQYF. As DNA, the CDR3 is TGTGCCAGCAGCGACCCCGGGGAGCGGACCTACGAGCAGTACTTC.

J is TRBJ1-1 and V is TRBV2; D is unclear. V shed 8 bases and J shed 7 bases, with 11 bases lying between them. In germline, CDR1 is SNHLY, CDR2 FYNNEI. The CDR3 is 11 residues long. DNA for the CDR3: TGTGCCAGCCTTCAGGCTTTTGAAGCTTTCTTT. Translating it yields CASLQAFEAFF.